One and the same sample provided the 19 T cell receptor beta chains below, sequenced in a study of cytomegalovirus exposure and HLA in healthy donors. The PCR employed 60 Vbeta primers together with 13 Jbeta primers. Some clones are missing from TCRdb's copy, which holds only in-frame ones; the method was immunoSEQ multiplex PCR. The table records over 30,000 clones, 65% to 75% of them present only once. What was sequenced was PBMCs. The source of these receptors is a man aged 35-49 years in good health and CMV-seropositive.

This chain joins TRBV5-1 and TRBJ2-5; D unclear. The CDR3 extends over 11 amino acids. The germline V gene has CDR1 SGHRS and CDR2 YFSETQ. V was pared by 8 bases and J by 1 base, with 6 bases between. The CDR3 here is CASRLQETQYF. The CDR3 DNA follows: TGCGCCAGTCGACTCCAAGAGACCCAGTACTTC.

V usage is TRBV7-2 and J usage is TRBJ2-7, with D tentatively TRBD1 (5 bases). The CDR3 consists of 15 residues. Germline CDR1 and CDR2: SGHTA and FQGNSA. Trimming removed 5 bases at V and 2 bases at J, with 16 bases between. CDR3 sequence (DNA): TGTGCCAGCAGCCAGGGTGGCGGCTTTACCTACGAGCAGTACTTC. Protein sequence: CASSQGGGFTYEQYF.

Concerning this clone: Other nucleotide sequences from this sample produce the same CDR3. V and J are TRBV7-8 and TRBJ1-6; D is perhaps TRBD1 (6 bases). The CDR3 extends over 15 amino acids. Trimming pared 1 base from V and 6 bases from J, leaving 10 bases between. Germline V gives CDR1 SGHVS, CDR2 FQNEAQ. DNA of the CDR3: TGTGCCAGCAGCTTAGGGCAGGGGATTAATTCACCCCTCCACTTT. This encodes CASSLGQGINSPLHF.

The rearrangement joins TRBV5-1 to TRBJ2-2, with 8 bases aligning to TRBD2. The germline gives CDR1 SGHRS, CDR2 YFSETQ. This CDR3 comprises 15 residues. After removal of 5 bases from V and 0 bases from J, the junction contained 3 bases not matched to a gene. CDR3 loop: CASSGSGANTGELFF. The CDR3 DNA reads as TGCGCCAGCAGTGGTAGCGGGGCGAACACCGGGGAGCTGTTTTTT.

This clone was counted a few times. The chain couples TRBV5-6 to TRBJ2-4; D possibly corresponds to TRBD1 (6 bases). This CDR3 has 17 amino acids. Germline V gene data show CDR1 as SGHDT and CDR2 as YYEEEE. V dropped 1 base and J dropped 6 bases, with 20 bases sitting between them. The CDR3 coding sequence is TGTGCCAGCAGCTTGATCCCAGGGGCTACCGCCTTAAACATTCAGTACTTC. Encoded protein: CASSLIPGATALNIQYF.

V is TRBV27 and J is TRBJ2-7; no clear D gene. Trimming pared 5 bases from V and 2 bases from J, leaving 10 bases between. The CDR3 loop spans 13 amino acids. The germline CDR1 and CDR2 sequences are MNHEY and SMNVEV (reference sequence). CDR3 sequence (DNA): TGTGCCAGCAGTCCCTCCCCCGCCTACGAGCAGTACTTC. Translating it yields CASSPSPAYEQYF.

The rearrangement joins TRBV9 to TRBJ2-3, with D perhaps TRBD2 (5 bases). The V and J ends lost 1 base and 4 bases respectively, with 10 bases between them. This CDR3 is 14 amino acids long. Germline V lookup: CDR1 SGDLS, CDR2 YYNGEE. The DNA of the CDR3 is TGTGCCAGCAGCGTAAGGAGGATCTCAGATACGCAGTATTTT. This gives the protein CASSVRRISDTQYF.

The J gene is TRBJ2-7, the V gene TRBV10-3; 7 nucleotides align to TRBD1. J gave up 1 base and V 3 bases, and 3 bases lay outside the gene matches. The germline gives CDR1 ENHRY, CDR2 SYGVKD. CDR3 length: 14 amino acids. CDR3 amino acids: CAISDGTASYEQYF. The CDR3, as DNA: TGTGCCATCAGTGACGGGACAGCATCCTACGAGCAGTACTTC.

CDR3 region: CASSLVQGGSYYGYTF. The CDR3 bases are TGTGCCAGCAGCTTAGTACAGGGGGGTTCATACTATGGCTACACCTTC. This sequence joins TRBV7-2 and TRBJ1-2; 8 nucleotides agree with TRBD1. Germline CDR1 SGHTA, CDR2 FQGNSA. V lost 1 base and J lost 3; bases outside the gene matches: 7. CDR3 length: 16 amino acids.

V and J are TRBV5-6 and TRBJ2-6; D is possibly TRBD2 (5 bases). Trimming pared 0 bases from V and 0 bases from J, leaving 10 bases between. Germline assignment: CDR1 SGHDT and CDR2 YYEEEE. There are 17 residues in the CDR3. The DNA of the CDR3 is TGTGCCAGCAGCTTGGTTGAGGGAATCTCTGGGGCCAACGTCCTGACTTTC. Translating it yields CASSLVEGISGANVLTF.

The chain carries TRBV15 and TRBJ2-2, with D maybe TRBD1 (5 bases). V lost 2 bases, J lost 7 bases, and 17 bases lay in between. The CDR3 runs 16 residues. Germline CDR1 LNHNV, CDR2 YYDKDF (reference sequence). The DNA for the CDR3 is TGTGCCACCAGCAGATTCTTTCAGGGTGTGGACGGGGAGCTGTTTTTT. It is translated as CATSRFFQGVDGELFF.

This clone has more than one count but fewer than ten. The rearrangement links TRBV6-4 to TRBJ2-3, with D possibly matching TRBD1 (6 bases). The ends were cut back, 3 bases at V and 1 base at J, with 11 bases in the middle. The CDR3 length is 15 residues. The germline V gene encodes CDR1 MRHNA and CDR2 SNTAGT. The CDR3 nucleotides read TGTGCCAGCAGTGAGGTACCAGGGGGCACAGATACGCAGTATTTT. Its translation is CASSEVPGGTDTQYF.

The V call is TRBV5-1, the J call TRBJ1-1; D perhaps matches TRBD1 (5 bases). This CDR3 is 15 amino acids long. Germline assignment: CDR1 SGHRS and CDR2 YFSETQ. Trimming left V 0 bases short and J 1 base short, with 10 bases between. The CDR3 nucleotides are TGCGCCAGCAGCTTGGATCTAGGGGCGAACACTGAAGCTTTCTTT. This gives the protein CASSLDLGANTEAFF.

The DNA of the CDR3 is TGTGCCAGTAGTACAACCACCTACAGGTACAATGAGCAGTTCTTC. Its translation is CASSTTTYRYNEQFF. The V gene is TRBV19, the J gene TRBJ2-1, with D perhaps TRBD1 (5 bases). Trimming took off 4 bases at V and 4 bases at J, with 14 bases between the two ends. The CDR3 sequence is 15 residues long. Germline-derived CDR1 and CDR2 are LNHDA and SQIVND (reference sequence).

This sequence joins TRBV7-6 and TRBJ2-2; 8 bases fit TRBD1. CDR1 SGHVS and CDR2 FNYEAQ come from the germline V gene. Trimming took 6 bases from V and 4 from J; bases not matched to a gene: 10. This CDR3 contains 16 residues. The CDR3: CASRSDRGEGTGELFF. CDR3 DNA: TGTGCCAGCAGATCAGACAGGGGAGAAGGCACCGGGGAGCTGTTTTTT.

This rearrangement joins TRBV27 to TRBJ1-1; D remains unclear. The V and J ends lost 3 bases and 5 bases respectively, with 10 bases between them. Germline loops: CDR1 MNHEY, CDR2 SMNVEV (reference sequence). The CDR3 loop spans 13 amino acids. The CDR3 protein is CASSFFDKTEAFF. The CDR3 DNA sequence: TGTGCCAGCAGTTTCTTCGACAAAACTGAAGCTTTCTTT.

In this sample, this clone turned up a few times. The chain joins TRBV11-2 to TRBJ2-1; 13 nucleotides match TRBD2. This CDR3 comprises 14 residues. From germline, CDR1 is SGHAT and CDR2 FQNNGV. V lost 4 bases to trimming and J lost 8 bases; unmatched junction nucleotides: 2. The CDR3 protein is CASSSGLAGYEQFF. CDR3 in DNA: TGTGCCAGCAGCTCGGGACTAGCGGGGTATGAGCAGTTCTTC.

The CDR3 nucleotides are TGTGCCAGCAGCGCGCGACTAGCGGGGGGAAAGAAGCAGTTCTTC. It encodes CASSARLAGGKKQFF. The chain couples TRBV11-2 to TRBJ2-1; TRBD2 agrees at 13 bases. Germline V CDR1 and CDR2: SGHAT, FQNNGV. This CDR3 contains 15 residues. V gave up 5 bases and J gave up 11 bases; unmatched junction bases: 9. Full variable domain (missing parts from reference TRBV11-2 and TRBJ2-1): EAGVAQSPRYKIIEKRQSVAFWCNPISGHATLYWYQQILGQGPKLLIQFQNNGVVDDSQLPKDRFSAERLKGVDSTLKIQPAKLEDSAVYLCASSARLAGGKKQFFGPGTRLTVL.

The rearrangement links TRBV5-4 to TRBJ1-2; D gene ambiguous. This CDR3 has 13 residues. Between the trimmed V and J ends, which lost 1 base and 0 bases, there was a span of 4 bases. Germline CDR1 and CDR2: SGHNT and YYREEE (reference sequence). The CDR3 DNA reads as TGTGCCAGCAGCTTGCAGGCTAACTATGGCTACACCTTC. This codes for CASSLQANYGYTF.